One and the same sample provided the 20 T cell receptor beta chains below, sequenced in a study of blood T cell repertoires in COVID-19. Assay: immunoSEQ multiplex PCR; the TCRdb copy retains only in-frame clones and omits some. The sample includes approximately 150,000 clones, around four fifths seen only once; the top ten take around 2%. The sample taken for sequencing was peripheral blood. The receptor set was obtained from a woman aged 80 or over with acute or convalescent COVID-19.

This clone was seen only a few times. This chain uses TRBV19 with TRBJ1-2; the match to TRBD1 covers 8 bases. This CDR3 has 15 residues. The trim removed 1 base at V and 6 bases at J, leaving 7 bases unmatched. Germline assignment: CDR1 LNHDA and CDR2 SQIVND (reference sequence). The DNA for the CDR3 is TGTGCCAGTAGTATAGGTCGACAGGGGTACGATGGCTACACCTTC. It yields the protein CASSIGRQGYDGYTF.

This chain joins TRBV7-9 and TRBJ1-6; D not resolved. Germline-derived CDR1 and CDR2 are SEHNR and FQNEAQ (reference sequence). The CDR3 consists of 13 residues. With 4 bases removed from V and 10 bases from J, the gap between germline ends came to 11 bases. The CDR3 reads CASSSVLLSPLHF. The DNA of the CDR3 is TGTGCCAGCAGCTCGGTTTTATTATCACCCCTCCACTTT. The whole variable domain, filled in from reference TRBV7-9 and TRBJ1-6, reads DTGVSQNPRHKITKRGQNVTFRCDPISEHNRLYWYRQTLGQGPEFLTYFQNEAQLEKSRLLSDRFSAERPKGSFSTLEIQRTEQGDSAMYLCASSSVLLSPLHFGNGTRLTVT.

V is TRBV7-2 and J is TRBJ2-3, with a possible D match to TRBD2 (6 bases). Trimming removed 5 bases from V and 1 base from J, with 16 bases in between. This CDR3 has 16 residues. The germline V gene has CDR1 SGHTA and CDR2 FQGNSA. The CDR3 sequence: CASSTEGRARTDTQYF. CDR3 nucleotide sequence: TGTGCCAGCAGCACGGAGGGCAGGGCACGCACAGATACGCAGTATTTT.

The chain employs TRBV5-4 and TRBJ2-1, with TRBD1 matching 8 bases. The trim removed 2 bases at V and 3 bases at J, leaving 7 bases unmatched. CDR3 length: 16 amino acids. Germline lookup yields CDR1 SGHNT and CDR2 YYREEE (reference sequence). The CDR3 DNA is TGTGCCAGCAGCTTAAGGACCGGACAGGGCTACAATGAGCAGTTCTTC. The encoded protein is CASSLRTGQGYNEQFF.

The chain couples TRBV7-6 to TRBJ2-7; the D gene is possibly TRBD1 (5 bases). CDR3 length: 15 amino acids. The V and J ends lost 5 bases and 1 base respectively, with 15 bases between them. The germline V gene has CDR1 SGHVS and CDR2 FNYEAQ. In DNA form, the CDR3 reads TGTGCCAGCAGCGCCAGGGCTTGGAATTCCTACGAGCAGTACTTC. This gives the protein CASSARAWNSYEQYF.

The chain combines TRBV6-6 with TRBJ1-1; TRBD1 matches 9 bases. Looked up from germline, CDR1 is MNHNY and CDR2 is SVGAGI (reference sequence). CDR3 length: 15 amino acids. V lost 9 bases to trimming and J lost 4 bases; unmatched junction nucleotides: 12. The CDR3 DNA reads as TGTGCCAGTCTCTCCGGGACAGGGCGTATCACTGAAGCTTTCTTT. Protein sequence: CASLSGTGRITEAFF.

This sequence joins TRBV6-2 or TRBV6-3 and TRBJ1-5, with 7 bases aligning to TRBD1. With 6 bases clipped from V and 6 bases from J, the junction kept 5 bases outside the gene matches. Germline V gene lookup returns CDR1 MNHEY and CDR2 SVGEGT. This CDR3 region has 13 residues. The CDR3 here is CASSDRVGQPQHF. CDR3 nucleotide sequence: TGTGCCAGCAGCGACAGGGTCGGTCAGCCCCAGCATTTT.

In DNA form, the CDR3 reads TGTGCCAGCAGCGTAAGGGGGAATTCACCCCTCCACTTT. Translated, it gives CASSVRGNSPLHF. The chain couples TRBV9 to TRBJ1-6; tentatively, D is TRBD1 (6 bases). The length of the CDR3 is 13 residues. Germline V gene lookup returns CDR1 SGDLS and CDR2 YYNGEE. V dropped 1 base and J dropped 7 bases, with 6 bases sitting between them.

The chain is built from TRBV12-2 and TRBJ1-2; the D call in the table, TRBD1, was not verified against the DNA. TRBV12-2 is marked as a pseudogene. The CDR3 is made up of 13 amino acids. Here the CDR3 DNA reads TGTGCAAGTCGCTTAGACAGGGTGGGTGGCTACACCTTC. Protein product: CASRLDRVGGYTF.

The chain couples TRBV29-1 to TRBJ1-1; TRBD1 aligns across 8 bases. CDR1 and CDR2 (germline): SQVTM, ANQGSEA. The CDR3 loop spans 13 amino acids. With 7 bases clipped from V and 3 bases from J, the junction kept 7 bases outside the gene matches. CDR3 in amino acids: CSAVTGADTEAFF. The CDR3 DNA reads as TGCAGCGCTGTGACAGGGGCGGACACTGAAGCTTTCTTT.

This clone was recorded a few times. The DNA of the CDR3 is TGTGCCAGCAGTACCTCAACAGGGATGGGGGAGCAGTACTTC. It specifies CASSTSTGMGEQYF. This sequence joins TRBV5-4 and TRBJ2-7, with TRBD1 as a possible D gene (6 bases). The CDR3 spans 14 residues. The V gene lost 5 bases and the J gene lost 7 bases, with 19 bases spanning the gap. CDR1 is SGHNT and CDR2 is YYREEE in the germline V gene (reference sequence).

This clone was picked up many times. The chain combines TRBV4-1 with TRBJ1-3; 12 bases match TRBD1. The CDR3 contains 20 residues. Germline loops: CDR1 MGHRA, CDR2 YSYEKL. J lost 0 bases, V lost 4 bases, and 13 bases had no gene match. CDR3 sequence: CASSLRGQGAQLDSGNTIYF. The CDR3 nucleotides read TGCGCCAGCAGCCTCCGGGGACAGGGGGCCCAACTAGACTCTGGAAACACCATATATTTT.

The chain recombines TRBV7-2 with TRBJ2-5, with 8 bases that match TRBD2. Germline V gene data show CDR1 as SGHTA and CDR2 as FQGNSA. The CDR3 consists of 16 residues. The junction had 10 bases not matched to a gene; V was cut back by 2 bases and J by 5 bases. This CDR3 reads CASSLNGRASWETQYF. For the CDR3, the DNA is TGTGCCAGCAGCTTAAACGGGAGGGCCTCTTGGGAGACCCAGTACTTC.

J is TRBJ2-7 and V is TRBV6-5; no definite D call. V shed 2 bases and J shed 0 bases, with 8 bases lying between them. CDR1 MNHEY and CDR2 SVGAGI come from the germline V gene. CDR3 length equals 14 residues. The CDR3 DNA sequence: TGTGCCAGCAGTTACGACTTTAACTCCTACGAGCAGTACTTC. Its protein product is CASSYDFNSYEQYF.

In nucleotides, the CDR3 is TGTGCCAGCAGTTTTTCCAGGGCATCTGGAAACACCATATATTTT. Protein sequence: CASSFSRASGNTIYF. The rearrangement joins TRBV28 to TRBJ1-3; weak D call: TRBD1 (5 bases). Trimming shortened V by 3 bases and J by 1 base, and 10 bases separated the two germline ends. Germline CDR1 and CDR2: MDHEN and SYDVKM. This CDR3 is built from 15 residues.

With respect to this clone: Other DNA sequences in this specimen translate into the identical CDR3. The genes are TRBV29-1 and TRBJ1-2; 9 nucleotides line up with TRBD1. The germline CDR1 and CDR2 sequences are SQVTM and ANQGSEA. The CDR3 is 12 residues long. V shed 6 bases, J shed 3 bases, and the junction held 2 bases outside the gene matches. The CDR3 DNA is TGCAGCGTGGGACAGGGAGACTATGGCTACACCTTC. Its translation is CSVGQGDYGYTF.

The chain joins TRBV5-4 to TRBJ2-5, with TRBD2 identical over 8 bases. The germline gives CDR1 SGHNT, CDR2 YYREEE (reference sequence). This CDR3 spans 14 amino acids. The V and J ends lost 4 bases and 2 bases, in that order; junction bases with no gene match: 4. The CDR3 nucleotides read TGTGCCAGCAGCCGGGGACTAGGACAAGAGACCCAGTACTTC. It translates to CASSRGLGQETQYF.

The J gene is TRBJ1-1, the V gene TRBV5-1; no firm D call. Trimming removed 0 bases from V and 0 bases from J, with 9 bases in between. CDR3 size: 15 residues. CDR1 and CDR2 from the germline V gene are SGHRS and YFSETQ. The CDR3 reads CASSLGQIMNTEAFF. The DNA for the CDR3 is TGCGCCAGCAGCTTGGGACAAATTATGAACACTGAAGCTTTCTTT.

The rearrangement links TRBV7-9 to TRBJ1-5; 7 bases fit TRBD1. The CDR3 consists of 14 residues. Unmatched junction bases numbered 4, after V lost 5 bases and J lost 3 bases. Germline CDR1 and CDR2: SEHNR and FQNEAQ (reference sequence). CDR3 nucleotide sequence: TGTGCCAGCAGCCTACAGGGGCCCAATCAGCCCCAGCATTTT. Amino acid sequence: CASSLQGPNQPQHF.

The table lists this clone with a count of one. The chain carries TRBV10-3 and TRBJ2-1; maybe TRBD1 (5 bases). Germline V gene sequence: CDR1 ENHRY, CDR2 SYGVKD. The CDR3 extends over 11 amino acids. V was shortened by 6 bases and J by 13 bases, with 13 bases between the two germline ends. The CDR3 coding sequence is TGTGCCATCAGGGGGCTCGATAAACAGTTCTTC. Translated: CAIRGLDKQFF.